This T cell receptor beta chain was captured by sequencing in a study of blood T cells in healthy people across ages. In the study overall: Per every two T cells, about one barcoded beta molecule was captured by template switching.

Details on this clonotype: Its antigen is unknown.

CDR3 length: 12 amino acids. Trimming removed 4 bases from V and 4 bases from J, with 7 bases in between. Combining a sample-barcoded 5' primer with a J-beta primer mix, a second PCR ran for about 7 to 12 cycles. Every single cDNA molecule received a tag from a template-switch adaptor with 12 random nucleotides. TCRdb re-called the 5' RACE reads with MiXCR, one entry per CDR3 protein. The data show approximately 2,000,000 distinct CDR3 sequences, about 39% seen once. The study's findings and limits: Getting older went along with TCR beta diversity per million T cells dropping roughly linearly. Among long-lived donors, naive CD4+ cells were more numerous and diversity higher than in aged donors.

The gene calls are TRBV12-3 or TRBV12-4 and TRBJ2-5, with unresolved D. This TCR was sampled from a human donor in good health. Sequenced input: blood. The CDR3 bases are TGTGCCAGCAGTTGGAACGGAGAGACCCAGTACTTC. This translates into CASSWNGETQYF.